This T cell receptor (beta chain) was sequenced in a study of blood T cell repertoires in COVID-19 (dated by TCRdb to 2020 to 2021). Broadly, across the study: Collaborator samples came from the United States, Italy and Spain and covered acute and convalescent phases of COVID-19. The prospective study material was composed of cDNA or gDNA derived from T cells, B-cell-depleted T cells, or PBMCs. Subjects who had been exposed to COVID-19, were actively infected with it, or had recovered from it provided the deeply sampled blood TCRbeta repertoires that made up the dataset. A freely available public database, intended as a resource for researchers studying the immune response to SARS-CoV-2, is where the repertoires were released. Samples were obtained from the ongoing ImmuneRACE study (first 160 participants) and from some 1,200 subjects provided by 6 global collaborators. A de-identified subject ID, COVID-19 status, age in years and sex were almost always included in the sample metadata. Where available, HLA class I and class II types were taken from metadata supplied by the sample provider and were not determined by assay-based typing.

What the work shows at the level of the full study, not this receptor alone: The amount of clinical and demographic metadata varied by source and participant and was provided uncurated.

The immunoSEQ Assay, a bias-controlled multiplex PCR, was used to amplify TCRbeta CDR3 regions from genomic DNA. Regarding the original processing steps: Within the assay, amplification of reference gene primers was used to estimate how many nucleated cells each sample contained. To quantify the absolute abundance of each unique TCRbeta CDR3 rearrangement, sequence reads were collapsed and filtered. For each sample, productive Simpson clonality was calculated as the square root of Simpson's diversity index over productive rearrangements. The source is immuneACCESS, and TCRdb retained only in-frame sequences with V and J called. Part of the clones is not carried over; for the studies checked, unresolved V genes explain less than half of this, and the remainder is unexplained. That table furnishes V, J and clone size, whereas the DNA furnished D and trimming. The sample table shows 15,000 to 20,000 clones, and approximately 85% are seen once. The ten biggest clones cover less than 40% of the sample.

Regarding this clone: The antigen it recognizes is unknown. Base qualities are not provided; no much larger clone lies one nucleotide away.

Each collaborating institution followed its own protocols to collect whole blood in K2EDTA tubes. Collaborator samples were shipped for TCRbeta analysis as frozen whole blood, isolated PBMCs, or DNA extracted from either sample type. The V end loses 10 bases and the J end loses 0 bases, and a stretch of 23 bases separates them. There are 17 amino acids in the CDR3, from cysteine to phenylalanine inclusive. Only the CDR3 region is kept as DNA, spanning 51 bases read in frame from base 1. CDR1 LGHNT and CDR2 FRNRAP were looked up in the germline V gene. This sequence originates from a human donor with active COVID-19. The donor label of this sample is uncertain. This sequence uses TRBV12-5 and TRBJ2-3; the D region possibly corresponds to TRBD1 (5 bases align). The sequencing sample was made of peripheral blood. The CDR3 protein is CATETFQGYYSTDTQYF. The DNA sequence is TGTGCTACCGAGACCTTCCAGGGTTATTATAGCACAGATACGCAGTATTTT.